In its sample, the clone carrying this T cell receptor beta chain was seen a few times. Per the germline V gene, CDR1 is MNHEY and CDR2 is SVGAGI. The length of the CDR3 is 13 residues. Trimming removed 6 bases from V and 12 bases from J; junction bases left unmatched: 12. This sample stems from a study of blood T cell repertoires in COVID-19. At the level of the study: Spain, Italy and the United States supplied samples that represented acute and convalescent COVID-19. Sample material is recorded as cDNA or gDNA derived from T cells, B-cell-depleted T cells, or PBMCs.

The authors' processing: The assay estimated nucleated cells by amplifying reference gene primers. Only in-frame clones appear in the TCRdb table, and some are missing; sequencing was by immunoSEQ multiplex PCR. That table supplies the V and J calls and clone size; D and trimming were determined from the DNA. The sample holds roughly 13,000 clones; around four fifths are singletons and the top ten take approximately 35%. Sequencing used peripheral blood. This TCR was recovered from a human donor in a cohort sampled during active COVID-19. The rearrangement joins TRBV6-5 to TRBJ1-1; 8 positions agree with TRBD1. The CDR3 region is CASSHDPDRGTFF. As DNA, the CDR3 is TGTGCCAGCAGCCACGACCCCGACAGGGGCACTTTCTTT.